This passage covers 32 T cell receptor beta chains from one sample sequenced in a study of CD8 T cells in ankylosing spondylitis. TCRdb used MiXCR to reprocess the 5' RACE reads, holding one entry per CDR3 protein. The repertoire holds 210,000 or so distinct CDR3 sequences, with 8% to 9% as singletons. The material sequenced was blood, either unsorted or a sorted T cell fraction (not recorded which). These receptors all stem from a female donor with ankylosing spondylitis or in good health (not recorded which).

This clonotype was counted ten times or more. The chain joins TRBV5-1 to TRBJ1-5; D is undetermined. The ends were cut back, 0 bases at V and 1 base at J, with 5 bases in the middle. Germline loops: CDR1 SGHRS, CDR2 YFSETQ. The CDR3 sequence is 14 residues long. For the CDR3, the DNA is TGCGCCAGCAGCTTGGATCAGAGCAATCAGCCCCAGCATTTT. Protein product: CASSLDQSNQPQHF. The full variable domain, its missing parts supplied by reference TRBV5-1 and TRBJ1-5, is KAGVTQTPRYLIKTRGQQVTLSCSPISGHRSVSWYQQTPGQGLQFLFEYFSETQRNKGNFPGRFSGRQFSNSRSEMNVSTLELGDSALYLCASSLDQSNQPQHFGDGTRLSIL.

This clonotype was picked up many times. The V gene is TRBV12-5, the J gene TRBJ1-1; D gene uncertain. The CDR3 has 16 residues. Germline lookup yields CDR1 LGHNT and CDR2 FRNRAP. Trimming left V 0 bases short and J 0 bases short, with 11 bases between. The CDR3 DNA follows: TGTGCTAGTGGTTTGGTACTAGGGTCTTTGAACACTGAAGCTTTCTTT. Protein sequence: CASGLVLGSLNTEAFF.

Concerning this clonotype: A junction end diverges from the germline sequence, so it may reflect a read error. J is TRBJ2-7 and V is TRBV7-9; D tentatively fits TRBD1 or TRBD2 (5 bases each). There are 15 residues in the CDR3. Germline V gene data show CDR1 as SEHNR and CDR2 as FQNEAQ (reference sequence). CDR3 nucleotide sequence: TGTGCCAACAGCTTAGCGCAGGGAGCAAGGTACGAGCAGTACTTC. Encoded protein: CANSLAQGARYEQYF.

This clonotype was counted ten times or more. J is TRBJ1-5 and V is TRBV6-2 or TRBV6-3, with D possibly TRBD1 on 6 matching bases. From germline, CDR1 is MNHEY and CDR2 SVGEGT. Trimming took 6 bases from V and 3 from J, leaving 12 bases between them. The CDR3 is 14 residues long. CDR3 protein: CASSPTGNNQPQHF. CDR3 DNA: TGTGCCAGCAGCCCGACAGGCAACAATCAGCCCCAGCATTTT.

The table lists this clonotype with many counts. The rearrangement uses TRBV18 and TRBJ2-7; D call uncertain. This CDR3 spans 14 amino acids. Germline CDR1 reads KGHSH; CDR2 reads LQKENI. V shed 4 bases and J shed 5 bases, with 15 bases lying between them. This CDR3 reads CASSLGSESHEQYF. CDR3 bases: TGTGCCAGCTCACTGGGGTCCGAAAGCCACGAGCAGTACTTC. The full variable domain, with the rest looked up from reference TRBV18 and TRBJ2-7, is NAGVMQNPRHLVRRRGQEARLRCSPMKGHSHVYWYRQLPEEGLKFMVYLQKENIIDESGMPKERFSAEFPKEGPSILRIQQVVRGDSAAYFCASSLGSESHEQYFGPGTRLTVT.

CDR3 sequence: CSGRTSGSLSEQYF. Here the CDR3 DNA reads TGCAGCGGACGGACTAGCGGGAGTTTAAGCGAGCAGTACTTC. V gene TRBV29-1 combines with J gene TRBJ2-7; 13 bases fit TRBD2. The CDR3 has 14 residues. Germline V gene sequence: CDR1 SQVTM, CDR2 ANQGSEA. V lost 7 bases to trimming and J lost 6 bases; unmatched junction nucleotides: 9.

The CDR3 is CASSLAPAAREQFF. The CDR3 DNA sequence: TGTGCCAGCAGCTTAGCGCCAGCGGCGAGGGAGCAGTTCTTC. The chain has TRBV7-2 and TRBJ2-1; tentative D call: TRBD2 (5 bases). Germline V lookup: CDR1 SGHTA, CDR2 FQGNSA. CDR3 length: 14 amino acids. Trimming pared 0 bases from V and 10 bases from J, leaving 13 bases between.

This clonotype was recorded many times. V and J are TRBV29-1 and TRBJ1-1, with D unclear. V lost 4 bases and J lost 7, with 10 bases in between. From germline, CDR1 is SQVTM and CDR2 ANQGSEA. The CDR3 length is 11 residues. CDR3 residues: CSVARQIEAFF. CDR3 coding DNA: TGCAGCGTTGCCCGGCAGATTGAAGCTTTCTTT.

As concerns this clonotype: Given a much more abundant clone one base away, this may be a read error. CDR3 sequence reads: CAISSRTSGSTGALFF. CDR3 bases: TGTGCCATCAGCTCGCGGACTAGCGGGAGCACCGGGGCGCTGTTTTTT. The rearrangement links TRBV10-3 to TRBJ2-2; the match to TRBD2 covers 13 bases. CDR3 size: 16 residues. The germline gives CDR1 ENHRY, CDR2 SYGVKD.

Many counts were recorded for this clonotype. The CDR3 region is CSARTGGDTEAFF. The CDR3 region has the DNA TGCAGCGCCCGGACTGGGGGGGACACTGAAGCTTTCTTT. This chain joins TRBV29-1 and TRBJ1-1; tentative D call: TRBD1 (5 bases). Trimming removed 7 bases at V and 3 bases at J, with 15 bases between. This CDR3 contains 13 residues. In germline, CDR1 is SQVTM, CDR2 ANQGSEA.

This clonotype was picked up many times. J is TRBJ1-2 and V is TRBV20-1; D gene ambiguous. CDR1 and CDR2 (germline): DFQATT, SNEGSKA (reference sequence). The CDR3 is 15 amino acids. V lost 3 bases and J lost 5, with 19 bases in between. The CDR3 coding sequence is TGCAGTGCTAGCACTCCAGGCTACCTGGAATATGGCTACACCTTC. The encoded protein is CSASTPGYLEYGYTF.

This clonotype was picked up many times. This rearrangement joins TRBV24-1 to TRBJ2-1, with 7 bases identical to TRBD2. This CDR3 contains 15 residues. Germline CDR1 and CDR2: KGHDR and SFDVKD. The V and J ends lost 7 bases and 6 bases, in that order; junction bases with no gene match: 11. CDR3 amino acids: CATRGEGAGRNEQFF. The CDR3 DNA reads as TGTGCCACCAGGGGGGAGGGAGCGGGCCGCAATGAGCAGTTCTTC.

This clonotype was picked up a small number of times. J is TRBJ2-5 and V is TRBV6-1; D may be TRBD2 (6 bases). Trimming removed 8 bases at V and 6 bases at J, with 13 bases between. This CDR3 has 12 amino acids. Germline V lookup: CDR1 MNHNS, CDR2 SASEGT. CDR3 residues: CASRGGSKTQYF. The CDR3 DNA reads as TGTGCCAGCCGTGGGGGGTCGAAGACCCAGTACTTC.

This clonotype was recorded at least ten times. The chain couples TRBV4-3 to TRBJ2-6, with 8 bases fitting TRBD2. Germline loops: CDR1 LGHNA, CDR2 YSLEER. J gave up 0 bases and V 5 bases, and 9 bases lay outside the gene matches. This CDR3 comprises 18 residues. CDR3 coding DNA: TGCGCCAGCAGCGGCCGACTAGCGTCGAGCTCTGGGGCCAACGTCCTGACTTTC. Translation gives CASSGRLASSSGANVLTF.

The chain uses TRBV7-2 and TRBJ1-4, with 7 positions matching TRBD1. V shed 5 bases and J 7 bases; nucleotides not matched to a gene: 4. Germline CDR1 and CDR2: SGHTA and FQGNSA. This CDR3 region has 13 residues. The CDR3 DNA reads TGTGCCAGCAGCCCCCAGGGGGGTGAAAAACTGTTTTTT. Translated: CASSPQGGEKLFF.

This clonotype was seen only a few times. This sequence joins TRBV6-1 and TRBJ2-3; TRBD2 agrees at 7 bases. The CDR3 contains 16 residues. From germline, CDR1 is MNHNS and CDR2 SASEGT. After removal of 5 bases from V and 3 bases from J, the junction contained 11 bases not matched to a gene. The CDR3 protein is CASSPRAGPETDTQYF. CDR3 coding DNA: TGTGCCAGCAGTCCCCGAGCGGGACCGGAGACAGATACGCAGTATTTT.

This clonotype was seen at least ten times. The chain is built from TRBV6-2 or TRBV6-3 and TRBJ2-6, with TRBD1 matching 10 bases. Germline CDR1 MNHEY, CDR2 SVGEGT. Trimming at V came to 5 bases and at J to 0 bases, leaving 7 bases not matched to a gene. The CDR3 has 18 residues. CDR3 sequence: CASSPRDRGPSGANVLTF. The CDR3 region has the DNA TGTGCCAGCAGTCCCCGGGACAGGGGCCCCTCTGGGGCCAACGTCCTGACTTTC.

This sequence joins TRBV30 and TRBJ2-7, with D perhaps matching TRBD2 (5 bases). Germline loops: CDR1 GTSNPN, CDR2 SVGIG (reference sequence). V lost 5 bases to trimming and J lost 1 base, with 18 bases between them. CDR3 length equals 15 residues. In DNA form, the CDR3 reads TGTGCCTGGTCTGGCGGGCACTCCCCTTCCTACGAGCAGTACTTC. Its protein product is CAWSGGHSPSYEQYF.

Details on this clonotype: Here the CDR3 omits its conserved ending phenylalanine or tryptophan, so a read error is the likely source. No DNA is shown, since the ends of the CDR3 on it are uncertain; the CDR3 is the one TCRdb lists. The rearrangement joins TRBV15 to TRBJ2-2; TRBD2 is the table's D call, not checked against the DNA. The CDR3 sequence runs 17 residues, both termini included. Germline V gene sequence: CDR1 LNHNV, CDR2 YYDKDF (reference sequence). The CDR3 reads CEVLGDSERGCAERRAG.

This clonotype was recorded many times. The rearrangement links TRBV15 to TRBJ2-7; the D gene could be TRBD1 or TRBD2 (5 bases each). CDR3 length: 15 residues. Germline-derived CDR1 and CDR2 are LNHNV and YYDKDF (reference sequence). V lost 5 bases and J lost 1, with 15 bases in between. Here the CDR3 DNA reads TGTGCCACCAGCGGAGCGAGGGGAAAGTCCTACGAGCAGTACTTC. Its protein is CATSGARGKSYEQYF.

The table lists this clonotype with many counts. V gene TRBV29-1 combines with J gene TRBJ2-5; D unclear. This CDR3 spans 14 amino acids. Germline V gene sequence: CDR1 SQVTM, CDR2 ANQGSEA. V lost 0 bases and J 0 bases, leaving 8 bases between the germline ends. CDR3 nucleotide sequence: TGCAGCGTTGAAGACGGATGGTACCAAGAGACCCAGTACTTC. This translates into CSVEDGWYQETQYF.

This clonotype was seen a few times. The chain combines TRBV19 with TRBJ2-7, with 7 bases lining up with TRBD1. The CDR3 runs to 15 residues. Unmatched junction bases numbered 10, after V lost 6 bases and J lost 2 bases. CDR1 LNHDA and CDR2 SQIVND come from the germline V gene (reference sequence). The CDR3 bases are TGTGCCAGTAGCCCGACAGGGTGGGATCCCTACGAGCAGTACTTC. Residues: CASSPTGWDPYEQYF.

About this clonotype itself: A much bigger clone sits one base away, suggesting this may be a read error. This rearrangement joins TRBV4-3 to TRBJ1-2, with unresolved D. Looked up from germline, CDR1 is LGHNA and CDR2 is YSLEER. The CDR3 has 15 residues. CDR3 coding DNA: TGCGCCAGCAGCCAAGCCTTTGGTTTTAACGATGGCTACATCTTC. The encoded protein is CASSQAFGFNDGYIF.

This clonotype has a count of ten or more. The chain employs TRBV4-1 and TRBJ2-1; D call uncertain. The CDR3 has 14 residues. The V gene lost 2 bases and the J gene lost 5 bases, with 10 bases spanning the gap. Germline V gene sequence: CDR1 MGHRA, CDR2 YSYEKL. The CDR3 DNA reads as TGCGCCAGCAGCCAAACGCCAATTAACAATGAGCAGTTCTTC. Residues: CASSQTPINNEQFF.

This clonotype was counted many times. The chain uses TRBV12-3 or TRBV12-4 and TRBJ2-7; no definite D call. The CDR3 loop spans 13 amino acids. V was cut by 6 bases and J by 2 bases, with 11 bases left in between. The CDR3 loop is CASRPMGAYEQYF. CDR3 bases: TGTGCCAGCAGACCAATGGGCGCCTACGAGCAGTACTTC.

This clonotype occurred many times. The CDR3 loop reads CSAPVAIDEQFF. The CDR3 nucleotides are TGCAGTGCTCCTGTAGCCATCGATGAGCAGTTCTTC. This chain uses TRBV20-1 with TRBJ2-1; D uncertain. This CDR3 comprises 12 residues. Deletions cut 5 bases from V and 8 bases from J, with 13 bases between. CDR1 and CDR2 from the germline V gene are DFQATT and SNEGSKA (reference sequence).

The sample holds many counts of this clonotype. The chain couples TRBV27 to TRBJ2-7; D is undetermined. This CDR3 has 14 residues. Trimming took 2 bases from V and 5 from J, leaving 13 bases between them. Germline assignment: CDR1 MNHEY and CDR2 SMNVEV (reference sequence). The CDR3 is CASSLNGALHEQYF. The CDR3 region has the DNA TGTGCCAGCAGTTTAAACGGAGCGCTTCACGAGCAGTACTTC.

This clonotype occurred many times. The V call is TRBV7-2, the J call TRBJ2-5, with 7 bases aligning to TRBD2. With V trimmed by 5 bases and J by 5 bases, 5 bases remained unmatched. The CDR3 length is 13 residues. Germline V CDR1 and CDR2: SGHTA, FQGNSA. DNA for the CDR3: TGTGCCAGCAGCCTCGGGAGGAGGGAGACCCAGTACTTC. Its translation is CASSLGRRETQYF.

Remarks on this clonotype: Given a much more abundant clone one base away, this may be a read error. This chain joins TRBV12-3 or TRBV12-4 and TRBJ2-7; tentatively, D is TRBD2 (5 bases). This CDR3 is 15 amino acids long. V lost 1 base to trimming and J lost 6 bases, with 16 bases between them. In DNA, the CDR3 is TGTGCCAGCAGTTTAGGAGTAGTGGGAGTGAGCGAGCAGTACTTC. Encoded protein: CASSLGVVGVSEQYF.

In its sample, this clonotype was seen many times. CDR3 in DNA: TGCAGTGTCAGTAGGGGTAGCTCCTACAATGAGCAGTTCTTC. Its protein is CSVSRGSSYNEQFF. The chain links TRBV20-1 to TRBJ2-1, with D possibly matching TRBD1 (5 bases). CDR3 length equals 14 residues. Germline assignment: CDR1 DFQATT and CDR2 SNEGSKA (reference sequence). V lost 7 bases to trimming and J lost 0 bases, with 13 bases between them.

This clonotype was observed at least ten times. CDR3 in amino acids: CASSLGLAGILSYNEQFF. DNA of the CDR3: TGTGCCAGCAGCTTAGGACTAGCGGGAATACTTTCCTACAATGAGCAGTTCTTC. The rearrangement uses TRBV7-8 and TRBJ2-1; 11 bases line up with TRBD2. After removal of 1 base from V and 1 base from J, the junction contained 6 bases not matched to a gene. Germline V gene sequence: CDR1 SGHVS, CDR2 FQNEAQ. The CDR3 has 18 residues.

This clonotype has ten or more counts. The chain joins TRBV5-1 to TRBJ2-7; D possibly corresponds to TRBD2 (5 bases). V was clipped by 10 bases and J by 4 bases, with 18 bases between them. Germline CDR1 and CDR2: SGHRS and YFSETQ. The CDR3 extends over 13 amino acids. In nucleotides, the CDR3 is TGCGCCTCCCGCTACGGGGTGGAGTACGAGCAGTACTTC. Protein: CASRYGVEYEQYF.